This passage covers 28 T cell receptor beta chains from one sample sequenced in a study of blood T cell repertoires in COVID-19 (dated by TCRdb to about 2020). Library construction relied on the immunoSEQ multiplex PCR assay. TCRdb took over this immuneACCESS table, retaining in-frame rearrangements with V and J assigned. Such tables are incomplete; in checked studies, under half of the missing clones stem from an unresolved V gene, and the remainder is unexplained. Here the sample has under 200,000 clones; roughly 83% occur a single time. The leading ten clones occupy about 1.5% of the sample. Sample: peripheral blood. These receptors all come from a human donor in a cohort sampled during active COVID-19.

On this clone: Other nucleotide sequences from this sample produce the same CDR3. The rearrangement links TRBV3-1 (or the pseudogene TRBV3-2) to TRBJ1-6, with 9 bases matching TRBD1. The CDR3 extends over 14 amino acids. The V segment lost 3 bases and the J segment 10 bases; nucleotides outside the gene matches: 4. The germline CDR1 and CDR2 sequences are LGHDT and YNNKEL (reference sequence). Here the CDR3 reads CASSQGTGNSPLHF. DNA for the CDR3: TGTGCCAGCAGCCAGGGGACAGGGAACTCACCCCTCCACTTT.

This chain connects TRBV3-1 (or the pseudogene TRBV3-2) to TRBJ2-7; 9 bases match TRBD2. This CDR3 contains 17 residues. The V segment lost 1 base and the J segment 2 bases; nucleotides outside the gene matches: 9. CDR1 is LGHDT, CDR2 YNNKEL, per germline (reference sequence). Written as DNA, the CDR3 is TGTGCCAGCAGCCAAGGGAGGGCGGGACTAGCCCCCTACGAGCAGTACTTC. Residues: CASSQGRAGLAPYEQYF.

The chain carries TRBV5-4 and TRBJ1-6; D ambiguous. The CDR3 loop spans 15 amino acids. Germline V CDR1 and CDR2: SGHNT, YYREEE (reference sequence). Trimming removed 0 bases from V and 6 bases from J, with 10 bases in between. The CDR3 is CASSLDRRANSPLHF. CDR3 bases: TGTGCCAGCAGCTTGGATAGGAGGGCTAATTCACCCCTCCACTTT.

This clone was counted once. V and J are TRBV27 and TRBJ1-5; D is ambiguous. There are 15 residues in the CDR3. Germline V CDR1 and CDR2: MNHEY, SMNVEV (reference sequence). V was cut by 3 bases and J by 0 bases, with 9 bases left in between. The DNA of the CDR3 is TGTGCCAGCAGTTTGTCAGGTGATAGCAATCAGCCCCAGCATTTT. It codes for CASSLSGDSNQPQHF.

This chain uses TRBV4-3 with TRBJ2-2, with 10 bases fitting TRBD2. J gave up 1 base and V 4 bases, and 3 bases lay outside the gene matches. Germline loops: CDR1 LGHNA, CDR2 YSLEER. The CDR3 extends over 16 amino acids. The CDR3 here is CASSPRTSGNTGELFF. In nucleotides, the CDR3 is TGCGCCAGCAGCCCTCGGACTAGCGGGAACACCGGGGAGCTGTTTTTT.

This sequence joins TRBV19 and TRBJ2-7, with 9 nucleotides matching TRBD2. After removal of 5 bases from V and 3 bases from J, the junction contained 5 bases not matched to a gene. The CDR3 loop spans 14 amino acids. CDR1 is LNHDA, CDR2 SQIVND, per germline (reference sequence). CDR3 protein: CASSALAGIYEQYF. Written as DNA, the CDR3 is TGTGCCAGTAGTGCCCTAGCGGGGATCTACGAGCAGTACTTC. The whole variable domain, filled in from reference TRBV19 and TRBJ2-7, reads DGGITQSPKYLFRKEGQNVTLSCEQNLNHDAMYWYRQDPGQGLRLIYYSQIVNDFQKGDIAEGYSVSREKKESFPLTVTSAQKNPTAFYLCASSALAGIYEQYFGPGTRLTVT.

The chain uses TRBV2 and TRBJ2-3, with D unresolved. V lost 6 bases and J 2 bases, leaving 12 bases between the germline ends. The germline CDR1 and CDR2 sequences are SNHLY and FYNNEI. The CDR3 spans 14 residues. The DNA of the CDR3 is TGTGCCAGCAGGGTGAGGAGTTTCACAGATACGCAGTATTTT. Its translation is CASRVRSFTDTQYF.

J is TRBJ2-5 and V is TRBV5-5; 8 bases map to TRBD2. Germline assignment: CDR1 SGHKS and CDR2 YYEKEE (reference sequence). This CDR3 region has 15 residues. The junction had 8 bases not matched to a gene; V was cut back by 3 bases and J by 4 bases. CDR3: CASSSGGYWPETQYF. In nucleotides, the CDR3 is TGTGCCAGCAGCTCGGGGGGGTATTGGCCAGAGACCCAGTACTTC.

The chain joins TRBV19 to TRBJ1-1; D is unclear. The CDR3 has 15 residues. Looked up from germline, CDR1 is LNHDA and CDR2 is SQIVND (reference sequence). Trimming stripped 6 bases from V and 3 bases from J, with 17 bases between. This chain's CDR3 is CASRWKGSGDTEAFF. The CDR3 nucleotides are TGTGCCAGTAGATGGAAAGGGAGCGGAGACACTGAAGCTTTCTTT.

The genes are TRBV11-3 and TRBJ2-3; 7 positions match TRBD1. CDR3 length equals 17 residues. CDR1 SGHNT and CDR2 YENEEA come from the germline V gene. V trimming: 1 base; J trimming: 0 bases; junction bases outside the gene matches: 7. CDR3 DNA sequence: TGTGCCAGCAGCTTAGGGGCGACAGGGCCCAGCACAGATACGCAGTATTTT. It is translated as CASSLGATGPSTDTQYF.

The chain has TRBV3-1 (or the pseudogene TRBV3-2) and TRBJ2-5, with a weak D call TRBD1 (6 bases). Germline CDR1 and CDR2: LGHDT and YNNKEL (reference sequence). The CDR3 has 17 residues. Trimming pared 2 bases from V and 2 bases from J, leaving 18 bases between. Here the CDR3 reads CASSQPKTQGEQETQYF. The CDR3, as DNA: TGTGCCAGCAGCCAACCGAAAACACAGGGAGAGCAAGAGACCCAGTACTTC.

The V and J genes are TRBV4-2 and TRBJ1-6, with TRBD1 matching 9 bases. V trimming: 1 base; J trimming: 9 bases; junction bases outside the gene matches: 7. Germline CDR1 reads LGHNA; CDR2 reads YNFKEQ. The CDR3 is made up of 16 amino acids. DNA of the CDR3: TGTGCCAGCAGCCAAGGGGACAGACAGGGGGGTTCACCCCTCCACTTT. As protein: CASSQGDRQGGSPLHF.

The CDR3 is CASSYSNRGDTEAFF. The CDR3 DNA is TGTGCCAGCAGTTACTCCAACAGGGGGGACACTGAAGCTTTCTTT. J is TRBJ1-1 and V is TRBV6-5; TRBD1 agrees at 8 bases. The germline V gene has CDR1 MNHEY and CDR2 SVGAGI. This CDR3 comprises 15 residues. V lost 0 bases to trimming and J lost 3 bases; unmatched junction nucleotides: 3.

The V call is TRBV3-1 (or the pseudogene TRBV3-2), the J call TRBJ2-1; TRBD1 matches at 8 bases. The germline V gene has CDR1 LGHDT and CDR2 YNNKEL (reference sequence). This CDR3 has 12 residues. J gave up 6 bases and V 8 bases, and 3 bases lay outside the gene matches. CDR3 sequence reads: CASGGQGNEQFF. The DNA of the CDR3 is TGTGCCAGCGGAGGACAGGGCAATGAGCAGTTCTTC.

V gene TRBV6-5 combines with J gene TRBJ1-1; tentatively, D is TRBD1 (6 bases). The CDR3 spans 14 residues. Germline lookup yields CDR1 MNHEY and CDR2 SVGAGI. Trimming cost V 7 bases and J 3 bases, with 15 bases left between them. Written as DNA, the CDR3 is TGTGCCAGCATTTTCAGGGGATTACACACTGAAGCTTTCTTT. Translated: CASIFRGLHTEAFF.

The sample holds one count of this clone. This chain links TRBV18 with TRBJ2-7; 9 bases align to TRBD1. The CDR3 sequence is 14 residues long. Per the germline V gene, CDR1 is KGHSH and CDR2 is LQKENI. With 3 bases clipped from V and 5 bases from J, the junction kept 5 bases outside the gene matches. CDR3 nucleotides: TGTGCCAGCTCACCTCGGGACAGGGCCCACGAGCAGTACTTC. Amino acid sequence: CASSPRDRAHEQYF.

This clone has only one observation. The CDR3 sequence is CASSGRQGDGELFF. The CDR3 DNA reads TGTGCCAGTAGTGGAAGACAGGGGGACGGGGAGCTGTTTTTT. The genes are TRBV19 and TRBJ2-2; 9 bases are a match to TRBD1. V lost 5 bases and J lost 7; bases outside the gene matches: 5. This CDR3 comprises 14 residues. Germline CDR1 and CDR2: LNHDA and SQIVND (reference sequence). Supplemented by reference TRBV19 and TRBJ2-2, the full variable domain reads DGGITQSPKYLFRKEGQNVTLSCEQNLNHDAMYWYRQDPGQGLRLIYYSQIVNDFQKGDIAEGYSVSREKKESFPLTVTSAQKNPTAFYLCASSGRQGDGELFFGEGSRLTVL.

This clone has more than one count but fewer than ten. The chain couples TRBV9 to TRBJ1-3; TRBD1 matches 7 bases. The germline CDR1 and CDR2 sequences are SGDLS and YYNGEE. This CDR3 spans 18 amino acids. J lost 0 bases, V lost 0 bases, and 9 bases had no gene match. The CDR3 bases are TGTGCCAGCAGCGTAGGGGGGGACAGAGAGAACTCTGGAAACACCATATATTTT. This codes for CASSVGGDRENSGNTIYF.

The V gene is TRBV3-1 (or the pseudogene TRBV3-2), the J gene TRBJ1-3; the match to TRBD1 covers 7 bases. V was pared by 0 bases and J by 4 bases, with 6 bases of the junction left unmatched. CDR1 is LGHDT, CDR2 YNNKEL, per germline (reference sequence). This CDR3 comprises 16 residues. The CDR3: CASSQDDRDWGNTIYF. The CDR3 nucleotides are TGTGCCAGCAGCCAAGATGACAGGGATTGGGGAAACACCATATATTTT.

V and J are TRBV9 and TRBJ2-3; maybe TRBD2 (7 bases). V lost 3 bases to trimming and J lost 4 bases, with 21 bases between them. CDR1 and CDR2 from the germline V gene are SGDLS and YYNGEE. This CDR3 spans 17 amino acids. CDR3 in DNA: TGTGCCAGCAGCGCCCCTAGGGGGGGAATGGCGGCAGATACGCAGTATTTT. Encoded protein: CASSAPRGGMAADTQYF.

J is TRBJ1-6 and V is TRBV5-5, with 7 bases lining up with TRBD1. Germline V CDR1 and CDR2: SGHKS, YYEKEE (reference sequence). The V segment lost 1 base and the J segment 7 bases; nucleotides outside the gene matches: 8. The CDR3 consists of 16 residues. The CDR3 loop reads CASSLRLGQSNSPLHF. The CDR3, as DNA: TGTGCCAGCAGCTTGAGGTTGGGACAGAGCAATTCACCCCTCCACTTT.

The chain employs TRBV3-1 (or the pseudogene TRBV3-2) and TRBJ2-3, with D possibly matching TRBD2 (6 bases). CDR1 and CDR2 from the germline V gene are LGHDT and YNNKEL (reference sequence). With 3 bases removed from V and 1 base from J, the gap between germline ends came to 11 bases. The CDR3 runs to 15 residues. CDR3 nucleotide sequence: TGTGCCAGCAGCCAGGACTACCACCGCACAGATACGCAGTATTTT. Translating gives CASSQDYHRTDTQYF.

This clone was observed a few times. The V call is TRBV4-2, the J call TRBJ2-2; D gene uncertain. This CDR3 contains 15 residues. CDR1 is LGHNA, CDR2 YNFKEQ, per germline. The V gene lost 0 bases and the J gene lost 2 bases, with 7 bases spanning the gap. CDR3 amino acids: CASSQDNTNTGELFF. The CDR3 DNA sequence: TGTGCCAGCAGCCAAGACAACACCAACACCGGGGAGCTGTTTTTT.

The chain employs TRBV2 and TRBJ2-5, with 8 bases aligning to TRBD2. Germline values: CDR1 SNHLY, CDR2 FYNNEI. CDR3 length: 14 amino acids. With 2 bases clipped from V and 3 bases from J, the junction kept 2 bases outside the gene matches. In nucleotides, the CDR3 is TGTGCCAGCAGTGAACCGGGACTAGAAGAGACCCAGTACTTC. It translates to CASSEPGLEETQYF.

The rearrangement uses TRBV19 and TRBJ2-7, with TRBD2 matching over 8 bases. V was pared by 3 bases and J by 2 bases, with 3 bases of the junction left unmatched. This CDR3 is built from 14 residues. Germline V gives CDR1 LNHDA, CDR2 SQIVND (reference sequence). CDR3 coding DNA: TGTGCCAGTAGTATGGTAGCGGGACCCTACGAGCAGTACTTC. Protein sequence: CASSMVAGPYEQYF.

The CDR3: CASSPLGLAEHPTYEQYF. The CDR3 nucleotides read TGTGCCAGCTCACCACTGGGGCTAGCGGAGCACCCGACCTACGAGCAGTACTTC. This rearrangement joins TRBV18 to TRBJ2-7; 7 bases fit TRBD2. V gave up 1 base and J gave up 2 bases; unmatched junction bases: 14. The CDR3 covers 18 residues. Looked up from germline, CDR1 is KGHSH and CDR2 is LQKENI.

The gene calls are TRBV6-5 and TRBJ1-5; the D gene is possibly TRBD1 (6 bases). The CDR3 is 13 residues long. Germline V gene sequence: CDR1 MNHEY, CDR2 SVGAGI. Trimming pared 7 bases from V and 2 bases from J, leaving 9 bases between. The CDR3 DNA is TGTGCCAGCACAGGGGATGGCAATCAGCCCCAGCATTTT. Protein sequence: CASTGDGNQPQHF.

The chain joins TRBV6-2 or TRBV6-3 to TRBJ1-4; unclear D gene. This CDR3 region has 14 residues. Trimming pared 6 bases from V and 8 bases from J, leaving 16 bases between. The germline V gene has CDR1 MNHEY and CDR2 SVGEGT. CDR3 loop: CASSPGSLGEKLFF. CDR3 coding DNA: TGTGCCAGCAGCCCCGGGTCCTTAGGAGAAAAACTGTTTTTT.